The 13 T cell receptor beta chains in this list originate from one sample, sequenced in a study of beta chain features in type 1 diabetes (dated by TCRdb to 2016 to 2019). No antigens are known for them. To prepare the library, the immunoSEQ multiplex PCR assay was applied. The High Capacity cDNA Reverse Transcription Kit was used to reverse transcribe all of the isolated RNA, meaning that expressed TCRB transcripts were what got sequenced. TCRdb took over this immuneACCESS table, retaining in-frame rearrangements with V and J assigned. Such tables are incomplete; in checked studies, under half of the missing clones stem from an unresolved V gene, and the remainder is unexplained. A total of 40,000 to 55,000 clones appear in this sample, roughly 48% of them only once. The top ten clones comprise approximately 0.13% of the sample. Points the paper makes about the study in general: Type 1 diabetes patients showed a moderate but significant shortening of TCRB CDR3 length in all four CD4+ subsets.

The sample taken for sequencing was stem cell memory CD4+ T cells from blood. According to the study, the label for this sample's cell subset or site signals: stem cell-like memory CD4+ T cells. These TCRs come from a man in his thirties or forties with type 1 diabetes.

This clone was picked up a small number of times. The chain joins TRBV2 to TRBJ1-1, with D tentatively TRBD1 (5 bases). The germline V gene encodes CDR1 SNHLY and CDR2 FYNNEI. The V gene lost 4 bases and the J gene lost 1 base, with 10 bases spanning the gap. This CDR3 spans 14 amino acids. CDR3 DNA sequence: TGTGCCAGCAGTGTTCTCAGGGCGAACACTGAAGCTTTCTTT. This sequence encodes CASSVLRANTEAFF.

The chain employs TRBV28 and TRBJ2-7, with D unresolved. Germline-derived CDR1 and CDR2 are MDHEN and SYDVKM. The ends were cut back, 8 bases at V and 6 bases at J, with 14 bases in the middle. The CDR3 consists of 12 residues. CDR3 bases: TGTGCCAGCGCTGAGGCCCCATTCGAGCAGTACTTC. This translates into CASAEAPFEQYF.

There are a few counts of this clone. This sequence joins TRBV5-4 and TRBJ2-1; possibly TRBD2 for D (5 bases). V lost 3 bases and J 5 bases, leaving 18 bases between the germline ends. This CDR3 comprises 16 residues. The germline V gene encodes CDR1 SGHNT and CDR2 YYREEE (reference sequence). CDR3 DNA sequence: TGTGCCAGCAGCTCAGGACTGTGGGTTTGGGACAATGAGCAGTTCTTC. Translated, it gives CASSSGLWVWDNEQFF.

A few counts support this clone. The V call is TRBV7-2, the J call TRBJ1-5; 8 nucleotides agree with TRBD1. This CDR3 is built from 17 residues. V lost 1 base and J lost 2; bases outside the gene matches: 7. The germline V gene has CDR1 SGHTA and CDR2 FQGNSA. The CDR3 is CASSLVGTGGGNQPQHF. CDR3 sequence (DNA): TGTGCCAGCAGCTTAGTGGGGACAGGAGGAGGCAATCAGCCCCAGCATTTT.

In this sample, this clone turned up many times. CDR3 DNA: TGTGCCAGCAGCTCCGCCTACGAGCAGTACTTC. It is translated as CASSSAYEQYF. The rearrangement uses TRBV7-9 and TRBJ2-7; D is undetermined. This CDR3 contains 11 residues. The germline V and J ends were trimmed by 4 bases and 2 bases, with 3 bases remaining between them. CDR1 and CDR2 (germline): SEHNR, FQNEAQ (reference sequence). The full variable domain, rest sourced from reference TRBV7-9 and TRBJ2-7, is DTGVSQNPRHKITKRGQNVTFRCDPISEHNRLYWYRQTLGQGPEFLTYFQNEAQLEKSRLLSDRFSAERPKGSFSTLEIQRTEQGDSAMYLCASSSAYEQYFGPGTRLTVT.

The chain combines TRBV5-1 with TRBJ2-2, with 9 bases matching TRBD2. Germline V CDR1 and CDR2: SGHRS, YFSETQ. The CDR3 covers 16 residues. V was clipped by 2 bases and J by 6 bases; unmatched bases: 8. The CDR3 coding sequence is TGCGCCAGCAGCTTCTGGGCTAGCGGGAAGGCCGGGGAGCTGTTTTTT. This translates into CASSFWASGKAGELFF.

V is TRBV18 and J is TRBJ1-2; tentatively, D is TRBD1 (5 bases). CDR1 is KGHSH, CDR2 LQKENI, per germline. Trimming left V 3 bases short and J 3 bases short, with 8 bases between. CDR3 length: 13 amino acids. CDR3 coding DNA: TGTGCCAGCTCACCTGCGGGGGACTATGGCTACACCTTC. This gives the protein CASSPAGDYGYTF.

The chain employs TRBV5-1 and TRBJ1-2, with 7 bases fitting TRBD1. Germline V gives CDR1 SGHRS, CDR2 YFSETQ. This CDR3 region has 15 residues. The junction had 10 bases not matched to a gene; V was cut back by 2 bases and J by 6 bases. The DNA for the CDR3 is TGCGCCAGCAGCTTAAGCCCCGACAGGGTGGATGGCTACACCTTC. Protein sequence: CASSLSPDRVDGYTF.

This clone turned up a few times. The rearrangement links TRBV11-2 to TRBJ2-1; D may be TRBD2 (6 bases). Trimming took off 1 base at V and 13 bases at J, with 23 bases between the two ends. This CDR3 is built from 16 residues. Germline lookup yields CDR1 SGHAT and CDR2 FQNNGV. The CDR3: CASSLAGGSPAYSQFF. The CDR3 DNA follows: TGTGCCAGCAGCTTAGCCGGAGGGTCTCCAGCTTACTCCCAGTTCTTC.

The sample holds a few counts of this clone. The rearrangement joins TRBV2 to TRBJ2-7; 10 nucleotides align to TRBD1. The CDR3 runs 18 residues. Germline V lookup: CDR1 SNHLY, CDR2 FYNNEI. V shed 2 bases, J shed 2 bases, and the junction held 12 bases outside the gene matches. The CDR3 region has the DNA TGTGCCAGCAGTGAACCCCCGGGACAGGGGTTCCTAACCTACGAGCAGTACTTC. Protein: CASSEPPGQGFLTYEQYF.

This clone has more than one count but fewer than ten. This chain links TRBV7-2 with TRBJ1-4; 7 nucleotides align to TRBD1. V gave up 2 bases and J gave up 7 bases; unmatched junction bases: 4. Germline CDR1 is SGHTA and CDR2 is FQGNSA. CDR3 length equals 14 residues. As DNA, the CDR3 is TGTGCCAGCAGCTTAACAGGGGTGGCTGAAAAACTGTTTTTT. Translation: CASSLTGVAEKLFF.

This rearrangement joins TRBV7-9 to TRBJ2-1; 7 bases map to TRBD1. The CDR3 is made up of 13 amino acids. Germline CDR1 is SEHNR and CDR2 is FQNEAQ (reference sequence). V shed 5 bases, J shed 7 bases, and the junction held 5 bases outside the gene matches. The CDR3 spells CASSLIQGNEQFF. Written as DNA, the CDR3 is TGTGCCAGCAGCCTTATACAGGGGAATGAGCAGTTCTTC.

The V gene is TRBV6-6, the J gene TRBJ1-2; 9 bases agree with TRBD1. Germline lookup yields CDR1 MNHNY and CDR2 SVGAGI (reference sequence). This CDR3 is 12 amino acids long. Trimming cost V 6 bases and J 10 bases; bases outside gene matches: 6. Written as DNA, the CDR3 is TGTGCCAGCAGCTCAGGGGACAGGGTCTACACCTTC. Encoded protein: CASSSGDRVYTF.